The T cell receptor (beta chain) under discussion was sequenced for a study of beta chain features in type 1 diabetes. Overall study findings and caveats: TCRB CDR3s from Type 1 diabetes patients were moderately but significantly shorter in all four CD4+ subsets.

The whole isolated RNA underwent reverse transcription, so sequencing captured expressed TCRB transcripts. Assay used: immunoSEQ multiplex PCR; TCRdb lists only in-frame clones, some missing. The sample yields 630,000 or so clones, about 14% seen once. Remarks on this clone: What it binds is not known.

Sorting gave populations that all exceeded 98% purity. CDR3 length equals 15 residues. The V gene lost 2 bases and the J gene lost 0 bases, with 11 bases spanning the gap. Germline-derived CDR1 and CDR2 are SQVTM and ANQGSEA. The chain employs TRBV29-1 and TRBJ2-1; D is unclear. This TCR was recovered from a man between 18 and 35 years old with type 1 diabetes. The sequenced sample consisted of naive CD4+ T cells from blood. CDR3 region: CSVERATSSYNEQFF. The CDR3 DNA follows: TGCAGCGTTGAACGGGCGACGAGCTCCTACAATGAGCAGTTCTTC.